Following are 9 T cell receptor beta chains from one sample sequenced in a study of blood T cell repertoires in COVID-19. The method was immunoSEQ multiplex PCR; TCRdb's version includes in-frame clones alone and lacks a portion of them. The data contain roughly 340,000 clones, 91% of them singletons. Specimen: peripheral blood. Receptors originate from a woman between 18 and 29 years old who had recovered from COVID-19.

This chain uses TRBV19 with TRBJ1-5, with unresolved D. The CDR3 covers 13 residues. Germline CDR1 LNHDA, CDR2 SQIVND (reference sequence). Deletions cut 5 bases from V and 4 bases from J, with 9 bases between. In DNA form, the CDR3 reads TGTGCCAGTAGTTCCCACGGGAATCAGCCCCAGCATTTT. Residues: CASSSHGNQPQHF.

The rearrangement uses TRBV7-7 and TRBJ1-1; D ambiguous. V dropped 2 bases and J dropped 3 bases, with 7 bases sitting between them. Germline V gene data show CDR1 as SSHAT and CDR2 as FNYEAQ (reference sequence). This CDR3 has 13 amino acids. The CDR3 here is CASSLSEDTEAFF. The CDR3 DNA sequence: TGTGCCAGCAGCTTATCAGAGGACACTGAAGCTTTCTTT.

This clone was counted a few times. The chain uses TRBV6-2 or TRBV6-3 and TRBJ2-5, with a possible D match to TRBD2 (6 bases). V was clipped by 2 bases and J by 1 base, with 14 bases between them. This CDR3 has 16 amino acids. Germline V gene data show CDR1 as MNHEY and CDR2 as SVGEGT. CDR3: CASSYAPSVVQETQYF. The DNA for the CDR3 is TGTGCCAGCAGTTACGCGCCTAGCGTAGTCCAAGAGACCCAGTACTTC.

This clone was recorded only once. The chain's CDR3 is CASSETGEGNEQFF. For the CDR3, the DNA is TGTGCCAGCAGTGAAACGGGGGAGGGCAATGAGCAGTTCTTC. This rearrangement joins TRBV2 to TRBJ2-1; TRBD2 matches 7 bases. The CDR3 totals 14 residues. J was trimmed by 6 bases and V by 2 bases; bases with no gene match: 4. Germline V CDR1 and CDR2: SNHLY, FYNNEI.

J is TRBJ2-1 and V is TRBV6-4; 7 nucleotides agree with TRBD1. Germline CDR1 MRHNA, CDR2 SNTAGT. The CDR3 is made up of 18 amino acids. J was trimmed by 3 bases and V by 6 bases; bases with no gene match: 17. The CDR3: CASRGQWSGQGSYNEQFF. DNA for the CDR3: TGTGCCAGCAGGGGACAGTGGAGTGGGCAAGGGAGCTACAATGAGCAGTTCTTC.

The V and J genes are TRBV7-9 and TRBJ2-2; 13 bases are shared with TRBD2. CDR3 length equals 16 residues. V dropped 5 bases and J dropped 5; count of bases not matched to a gene: 5. Germline V gene sequence: CDR1 SEHNR, CDR2 FQNEAQ (reference sequence). DNA for the CDR3: TGTGCCAGCAGCGCTGGACTAGCGGGGGAAACCGGGGAGCTGTTTTTT. Amino acids: CASSAGLAGETGELFF.

The rearrangement uses TRBV7-6 and TRBJ2-5; 7 bases map to TRBD2. Germline CDR1 reads SGHVS; CDR2 reads FNYEAQ. There are 13 residues in the CDR3. The ends lost 7 bases at V and 4 bases at J; junction bases unmatched: 6. Here the CDR3 reads CASTRLALETQYF. The CDR3 DNA reads TGTGCCAGCACCCGACTAGCATTAGAGACCCAGTACTTC.

This chain joins TRBV5-1 and TRBJ1-6; D might be TRBD1 (6 bases). CDR3 size: 15 residues. V was pared by 1 base and J by 7 bases, with 12 bases between. Germline V gene data show CDR1 as SGHRS and CDR2 as YFSETQ. DNA for the CDR3: TGCGCCAGCAGCTTGAAGGGGGTAGGGAATTCACCCCTCCACTTT. Its protein is CASSLKGVGNSPLHF.

The rearrangement links TRBV19 to TRBJ2-2; 10 nucleotides agree with TRBD2. The V gene end was trimmed by 10 bases and the J gene end by 5 bases; junction bases not matched to a gene: 7. Germline CDR1 is LNHDA and CDR2 is SQIVND (reference sequence). The CDR3 runs to 14 residues. The CDR3 loop is CATQGLAPTGELFF. For the CDR3, the DNA is TGTGCCACCCAGGGACTAGCGCCTACCGGGGAGCTGTTTTTT.